The next 22 T cell receptor beta chains were all read from a single sample in a study of T-cell memory formation after mild COVID-19. TCRdb reprocessed the 5' RACE reads via MiXCR and lists one record per CDR3 protein. This sample has 120,000 or so distinct CDR3 sequences, with 17% found just once. The specimen was PBMCs or a T cell subset sorted from them (not recorded which). These receptors all stem from a young man who had mild COVID-19 (a few samples of this study predate the infection). Cell type and time point are not known.

On this clonotype: This may be a read error, as it is one base from a much larger clone. J is TRBJ2-3 and V is TRBV7-2, with 7 positions matching TRBD2. CDR1 is SGHTA, CDR2 FQGNSA, per germline. J lost 2 bases, V lost 4 bases, and 9 bases had no gene match. The CDR3 consists of 16 residues. CDR3 bases: TGTGCCAGCAGCTCGGACTCGGGGGGACTCACAGATACGCAGTATTTT. Residues: CASSSDSGGLTDTQYF. The full variable domain, in which reference TRBV7-2 and TRBJ2-3 provide the parts outside the CDR3, is GAGVSQSPSNKVTEKGKDVELRCDPISGHTALYWYRQSLGQGLEFLIYFQGNSAPDKSGLPSDRFSAERTGGSVSTLTIQRTQQEDSAVYLCASSSDSGGLTDTQYFGPGTRLTVL.

V and J are TRBV6-1 and TRBJ2-5, with D possibly being TRBD2 (5 bases). Trimming shortened V by 2 bases and J by 5 bases, and 21 bases separated the two germline ends. This CDR3 contains 17 residues. Germline V CDR1 and CDR2: MNHNS, SASEGT. CDR3 amino acids: CASSELGSHPSRETQYF. The CDR3 bases are TGTGCCAGCAGTGAACTAGGGTCCCATCCTAGCAGGGAGACCCAGTACTTC.

The genes are TRBV7-3 and TRBJ1-5; D possibly corresponds to TRBD1 (5 bases). The CDR3 has 14 residues. Germline CDR1 SGHTA, CDR2 FQGTGA. Trimming removed 9 bases from V and 7 bases from J, with 19 bases in between. CDR3 nucleotides: TGTGCCAGAAGACCAACAGGCCGAGGGCAGCCCCAGCATTTT. Translation gives CARRPTGRGQPQHF.

The chain combines TRBV5-1 with TRBJ2-3, with 8 positions matching TRBD1. J was trimmed by 4 bases and V by 4 bases; bases with no gene match: 5. Germline loops: CDR1 SGHRS, CDR2 YFSETQ. This CDR3 is 14 amino acids long. CDR3 DNA sequence: TGCGCCAGCAGCCTGGACAGGGAGTCAGATACGCAGTATTTT. This encodes CASSLDRESDTQYF.

This clonotype was counted a few times. The rearrangement joins TRBV9 to TRBJ2-5; TRBD2 aligns across 9 bases. Per the germline V gene, CDR1 is SGDLS and CDR2 is YYNGEE. V shed 2 bases and J 2 bases; nucleotides not matched to a gene: 7. The length of the CDR3 is 16 residues. CDR3 protein: CASSVGTSPQQETQYF. CDR3 nucleotide sequence: TGTGCCAGCAGCGTCGGGACTAGCCCCCAGCAAGAGACCCAGTACTTC. The whole variable domain, remainder taken from reference TRBV9 and TRBJ2-5, is DSGVTQTPKHLITATGQRVTLRCSPRSGDLSVYWYQQSLDQGLQFLIQYYNGEERAKGNILERFSAQQFPDLHSELNLSSLELGDSALYFCASSVGTSPQQETQYFGPGTRLLVL.

This chain connects TRBV15 to TRBJ2-1; a weak D match, TRBD1 (5 bases). The CDR3 extends over 14 amino acids. CDR1 is LNHNV, CDR2 YYDKDF, per germline (reference sequence). Trimming pared 2 bases from V and 2 bases from J, leaving 7 bases between. This CDR3 is CATSRQGTYNEQFF. In nucleotides, the CDR3 is TGTGCCACCAGCAGACAGGGTACCTACAATGAGCAGTTCTTC.

The chain employs TRBV20-1 and TRBJ2-2; no clear D. Germline assignment: CDR1 DFQATT and CDR2 SNEGSKA (reference sequence). CDR3 length: 13 amino acids. V shed 3 bases and J shed 3 bases, with 8 bases lying between them. CDR3 coding DNA: TGCAGTGCTAGCCGGCAGGACACCGGGGAGCTGTTTTTT. Translated: CSASRQDTGELFF.

The chain carries TRBV24-1 and TRBJ2-3; D not resolved. V was trimmed by 3 bases and J by 0 bases, leaving 15 bases between them. Per germline, CDR1 KGHDR and CDR2 SFDVKD. The CDR3 is made up of 17 amino acids. CDR3 loop: CATSDTLGRSSTDTQYF. CDR3 nucleotides: TGTGCCACCAGTGATACCCTGGGCAGATCTAGCACAGATACGCAGTATTTT.

This clonotype was counted only a few times. This chain connects TRBV2 to TRBJ2-3; no definite D call. Germline V gene sequence: CDR1 SNHLY, CDR2 FYNNEI. The CDR3 loop spans 14 amino acids. V was clipped by 1 base and J by 5 bases, with 10 bases between them. CDR3 loop: CASSEGPGRDTQYF. The CDR3 DNA follows: TGTGCCAGCAGTGAAGGGCCCGGGCGAGATACGCAGTATTTT.

Turning to this clonotype: A single base separates this from a much larger clone, so it may be a read error. This chain connects TRBV7-2 to TRBJ2-2; D is ambiguous. The germline V and J ends were trimmed by 4 bases and 4 bases, with 4 bases remaining between them. The CDR3 runs 12 residues. The germline V gene has CDR1 SGHTA and CDR2 FQGNSA. The CDR3 coding sequence is TGTGCCAGCAGCTCCTTCACCGGGGAGCTGTTTTTT. Its protein is CASSSFTGELFF.

The chain joins TRBV6-6 to TRBJ1-4, with D perhaps matching TRBD1 (5 bases). CDR3 length: 14 amino acids. CDR1 and CDR2 from the germline V gene are MNHNY and SVGAGI (reference sequence). Trimming took 5 bases from V and 4 from J, leaving 11 bases between them. The CDR3: CASSTRAYNEKLFF. The CDR3 DNA sequence: TGTGCCAGCAGTACCAGGGCTTATAATGAAAAACTGTTTTTT.

This chain links TRBV12-3 or TRBV12-4 with TRBJ1-6; D not resolved. The CDR3 contains 16 residues. V shed 3 bases and J shed 8 bases, with 17 bases lying between them. CDR3 nucleotides: TGTGCCAGCAGTTTTGGGCGGCGAAAAGCAGATTCACCCCTCCACTTT. Translating gives CASSFGRRKADSPLHF.

This clonotype turned up a few times. V gene TRBV30 combines with J gene TRBJ2-2; 8 bases align to TRBD1. This CDR3 is 16 amino acids long. Germline CDR1 GTSNPN, CDR2 SVGIG (reference sequence). The trim removed 2 bases at V and 6 bases at J, leaving 11 bases unmatched. CDR3 nucleotides: TGTGCCTGGAGTACCTTACAGGGGGGAGGACCCGGGGAGCTGTTTTTT. Protein: CAWSTLQGGGPGELFF.

Only a few counts were recorded for this clonotype. The chain combines TRBV5-6 with TRBJ2-3, with 9 bases matching TRBD1. Germline values: CDR1 SGHDT, CDR2 YYEEEE. V lost 0 bases, J lost 2 bases, and 4 bases stayed unmatched. CDR3 length: 16 amino acids. The CDR3 coding sequence is TGTGCCAGCAGCTTGGCGGGACAGGGCTACACAGATACGCAGTATTTT. This gives the protein CASSLAGQGYTDTQYF.

The table lists this clonotype with a few counts. V usage is TRBV5-1 and J usage is TRBJ2-1; a weak D match, TRBD2 (7 bases). Germline-derived CDR1 and CDR2 are SGHRS and YFSETQ. V was shortened by 4 bases and J by 7 bases, with 18 bases between the two germline ends. CDR3 length: 15 amino acids. The CDR3, as DNA: TGCGCCAGCAGCCCCCGCCGCGAGGGGGGGAATGAGCAGTTCTTC. Its protein is CASSPRREGGNEQFF.

This clonotype has more than one count but fewer than ten. This chain connects TRBV28 to TRBJ2-7, with TRBD2 matching over 11 bases. CDR3 size: 17 residues. The V gene's germline CDR1 is MDHEN and CDR2 SYDVKM. V dropped 7 bases and J dropped 4; count of bases not matched to a gene: 15. CDR3 loop: CASTRTSGGRGTYEQYF. CDR3 sequence (DNA): TGTGCCAGCACTAGAACTAGCGGGGGTCGCGGGACGTACGAGCAGTACTTC.

The chain uses TRBV7-3 and TRBJ1-1; D uncertain. This CDR3 has 15 amino acids. Between the trimmed V and J ends, which lost 2 bases and 0 bases, there was a span of 10 bases. Germline assignment: CDR1 SGHTA and CDR2 FQGTGA. CDR3 amino acids: CASSLGPVMNTEAFF. As DNA, the CDR3 is TGTGCCAGCAGCTTAGGTCCGGTTATGAACACTGAAGCTTTCTTT.

This clonotype was detected only a few times. CDR3 protein: CASRGRKYQETQYF. CDR3 in DNA: TGTGCCAGTAGGGGCAGGAAGTACCAAGAGACCCAGTACTTC. This chain joins TRBV19 and TRBJ2-5, with unresolved D. Per the germline V gene, CDR1 is LNHDA and CDR2 is SQIVND (reference sequence). The CDR3 has 14 amino acids. The germline V and J ends were trimmed by 6 bases and 0 bases, with 11 bases remaining between them.

This clonotype has just a few counts. V and J are TRBV11-2 and TRBJ1-1; D is perhaps TRBD1 (6 bases). There are 13 residues in the CDR3. V lost 3 bases, J lost 4 bases, and 9 bases lay in between. Germline V gives CDR1 SGHAT, CDR2 FQNNGV. The CDR3 DNA is TGTGCCAGCAGCTTTAGGGGGGCCACTGAAGCTTTCTTT. Its translation is CASSFRGATEAFF.

There are a few counts of this clonotype. The chain uses TRBV3-1 and TRBJ2-1; either TRBD1 or TRBD2 may fit D (5 bases each). V was cut by 0 bases and J by 6 bases, with 15 bases left in between. Germline V lookup: CDR1 LGHDT, CDR2 YNNKEL (reference sequence). The CDR3 runs 16 residues. CDR3 sequence (DNA): TGTGCCAGCAGCCAAGATTTGGGGGTCCCTTTCAATGAGCAGTTCTTC. Translation gives CASSQDLGVPFNEQFF.

This clonotype was observed a few times. For the CDR3, the DNA is TGTGCCAGCACCCCGACAGGGTTCTATGGCTACACCTTC. Translating it yields CASTPTGFYGYTF. The V call is TRBV6-5, the J call TRBJ1-2; TRBD1 matches 7 bases. The CDR3 is 13 residues long. The junction had 6 bases not matched to a gene; V was cut back by 7 bases and J by 4 bases. Germline lookup yields CDR1 MNHEY and CDR2 SVGAGI.

The sample holds a few counts of this clonotype. This rearrangement joins TRBV20-1 to TRBJ2-5; 11 nucleotides align to TRBD2. The CDR3 loop spans 15 amino acids. The V gene's germline CDR1 is DFQATT and CDR2 SNEGSKA (reference sequence). The V and J ends lost 4 bases and 2 bases, in that order; junction bases with no gene match: 6. Here the CDR3 reads CSAISTSGAQETQYF. The CDR3 DNA sequence: TGCAGTGCTATCTCGACTAGCGGGGCGCAAGAGACCCAGTACTTC.